This T cell receptor (beta chain) was retrieved from a study of T cell repertoires in cytomegalovirus infection (dated by TCRdb to the late 2010s). A note on the overall study: Donor HLA type was relevant to the analysis, as public TCR beta signatures indicated carriage of CMV infection together with the matching HLA type. Study-wide findings and limitations: Carriers of CMV infection plus the relevant HLA type were discriminated by the cumulative frequency of public TCR beta family members in the study cohort and in an independent approximately 400-donor cohort. The ex vivo response was dominated by HLA-C-restricted CMV-specific TCR beta clonotypes, and the single most frequent clonotype in two of eight donors was supplied by these HLA-C-restricted clonotypes.

From cysteine to phenylalanine, the CDR3 is 14 amino acids long. Kept here is only the CDR3 DNA, which spans 42 bases and is read in frame from base 1. Trimming removed 3 bases from V and 6 bases from J; the gene matches leave 4 bases unexplained. Per the germline V gene, SGHTA is the CDR1 and FQGNSA is the CDR2. This clonotype appeared many times. The specificity of this receptor is unknown. No much larger clone exists at a distance of one base, and base qualities are not known. Sequencer: Illumina HiSeq 1500. TCRdb trimmed the raw reads at Q25, called clones with MiXCR and kept productive beta chains. Each CDR3 protein appears once, grouped with its most common genes and DNA. The sample table holds about 600,000 distinct CDR3 sequences, of which 20% to 25% were seen once. Together, the top ten hold less than 10% of the sample.

Material for sequencing was CD8+ T cells from PBMCs. The V and J genes are TRBV7-2 and TRBJ2-3; 9 of the junction bases match TRBD2. This receptor was obtained from a human donor in good health (CMV status not recorded). Some clones in this sample may be carry-over from other donors' samples. The CDR3 amino acid sequence is: CASSFSGGVDTQYF. In nucleotide form, the sequence is TGTGCCAGCAGCTTTAGCGGGGGAGTGGATACGCAGTATTTT.